What follows describes a single TCR beta chain. Other DNA sequences from this sample encode an identical CDR3 as well. CD45RO-negative cells were positively selected for CCR7, leaving out terminally differentiated effector memory CD45RA+ cells. The data belong to a study of shared clonotypes between healthy human individuals. Some clones are missing from TCRdb's copy, which holds only in-frame ones; the method was immunoSEQ multiplex PCR. This table has roughly 770,000 clones, 96% appearing once. Germline loops: CDR1 MDHEN, CDR2 SYDVKM. Trimming stripped 3 bases from V and 3 bases from J, with 9 bases between. The CDR3 runs to 13 residues.

The clonotype was recovered from a young man in good health. The chain recombines TRBV28 with TRBJ2-7; D ambiguous. The sequenced sample consisted of naive CD8+ T cells sorted from blood. CDR3 region: CASSLGGSYEQYF. CDR3 bases: TGTGCCAGCAGTTTGGGCGGCAGCTACGAGCAGTACTTC.